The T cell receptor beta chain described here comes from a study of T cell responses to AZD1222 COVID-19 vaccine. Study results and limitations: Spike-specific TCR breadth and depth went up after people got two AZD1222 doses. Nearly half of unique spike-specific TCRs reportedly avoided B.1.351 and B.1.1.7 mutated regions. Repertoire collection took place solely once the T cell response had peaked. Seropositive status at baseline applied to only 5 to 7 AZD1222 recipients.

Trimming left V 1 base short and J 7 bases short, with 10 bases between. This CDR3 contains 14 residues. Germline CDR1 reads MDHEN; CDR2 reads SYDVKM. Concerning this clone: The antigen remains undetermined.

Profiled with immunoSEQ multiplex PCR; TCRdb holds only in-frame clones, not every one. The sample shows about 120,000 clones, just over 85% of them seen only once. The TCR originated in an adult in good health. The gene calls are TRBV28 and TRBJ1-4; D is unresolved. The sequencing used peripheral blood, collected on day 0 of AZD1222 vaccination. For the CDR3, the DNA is TGTGCCAGCAGTTTATCTGGAGGCGGTGAAAAACTGTTTTTT. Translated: CASSLSGGGEKLFF.